This T cell receptor (beta chain) appears in the sequencing data of a study of T cell clonality in common variable immunodeficiency. Trimming cost V 1 base and J 3 bases, with 7 bases left between them. In germline, CDR1 is SEHNR, CDR2 FQNEAQ (reference sequence). This CDR3 is built from 13 residues. This clone was found many times. Read data end 3 residues before the CDR3 end; the end is taken from the germline J gene. TCRdb's copy holds only in-frame clones and misses some; the assay was immunoSEQ multiplex PCR. The repertoire consists of about 35,000 clones, none detected only once. V is TRBV7-9 and J is TRBJ2-7, with a possible D match to TRBD1 (5 bases). This receptor was taken from a person aged 18 to 75 in good health. The source material was peripheral blood mononuclear cells. CDR3 loop: CASSLDQGYEQYF. Partial CDR3 DNA: TGTGCCAGCAGCTTAGACCAGGGCTACGAG.